Described below is a single T cell receptor beta chain sequence and its context. The antigen is unknown. Both intraepithelial and lamina propria lymphocytes were released by processing graft tissue. TCRdb's table, derived via immunoSEQ multiplex PCR, lists solely in-frame clones and lacks some. Of just under 6,500 clones in the sample, around four fifths were seen once. These data belong to a study of graft-versus-host responses after intestinal transplantation. Study-wide background: Multivisceral, liver-intestinal, or isolated intestinal transplants were received by the recipients.

The germline V gene has CDR1 MNHNS and CDR2 SASEGT. The CDR3 contains 13 residues. V shed 2 bases and J shed 1 base, with 6 bases lying between them. Study-level results: The study associated peak circulating GvH clone levels with early post-transplant HvG declines.

The TCR sequence derives from a human patient who received an intestinal transplant, so some T cells may come from the graft donor. The chain combines TRBV6-1 with TRBJ2-7; D remains ambiguous. The specimen comprised ileum tissue, sampled around 300 days after intestinal transplant. CDR3 DNA: TGTGCCAGCAGTGAATATTGGTCCTACGAGCAGTACTTC. Residues: CASSEYWSYEQYF.